The 3 T cell receptor beta chains presented below share a single source sample, sequenced in a study of Ad26.COV2.S vaccination and SARS-CoV-2 variants. Method: immunoSEQ multiplex PCR; TCRdb's copy keeps in-frame clones and lacks some. Of hundreds of thousands of clones listed, 92% were seen once; the top ten hold 1.5% to 2%. Stated treatment: around 19 received Ad26.COV2.S at low or high dose, single or two shots; 5 received placebo; per-sample allocation not given. Following the first vaccine or placebo injection, samples were taken on day 63. This sample comprised peripheral blood, obtained in a trial of Ad26.COV2.S vaccine versus placebo. Receptors originate from a person between 18 and 59 years old who received the Ad26.COV2.S COVID-19 vaccine or a placebo.

The chain couples TRBV2 to TRBJ2-6, with D tentatively TRBD2 (5 bases). The V gene lost 2 bases and the J gene lost 0 bases, with 11 bases spanning the gap. The CDR3 spans 17 residues. Germline loops: CDR1 SNHLY, CDR2 FYNNEI. The CDR3 sequence: CASSEMARASGANVLTF. DNA of the CDR3: TGTGCCAGCAGTGAAATGGCGAGGGCCTCTGGGGCCAACGTCCTGACTTTC. Full variable domain (remainder filled in from reference TRBV2 and TRBJ2-6): EPEVTQTPSHQVTQMGQEVILRCVPISNHLYFYWYRQILGQKVEFLVSFYNNEISEKSEIFDDQFSVERPDGSNFTLKIRSTKLEDSAMYFCASSEMARASGANVLTFGAGSRLTVL.

V is TRBV13 and J is TRBJ1-1; tentative D call: TRBD1 (5 bases). The CDR3 extends over 15 amino acids. Germline assignment: CDR1 PRHDT and CDR2 FYEKMQ (reference sequence). The ends were cut back, 0 bases at V and 0 bases at J, with 8 bases in the middle. The CDR3 DNA sequence: TGTGCCAGCAGCTTAGGGGGACCGATGAACACTGAAGCTTTCTTT. It translates to CASSLGGPMNTEAFF.

The chain is built from TRBV28 and TRBJ1-5; maybe TRBD1 (6 bases). V lost 3 bases and J lost 3, with 21 bases in between. CDR3 length equals 18 residues. Germline V gene lookup returns CDR1 MDHEN and CDR2 SYDVKM. The CDR3 sequence: CASSLGQGKLNINQPQHF. DNA of the CDR3: TGTGCCAGCAGTTTGGGGCAGGGGAAGCTCAACATCAATCAGCCCCAGCATTTT.